This T cell receptor (beta chain) was captured in a study of blood T cell repertoires in COVID-19. For the study at large: Both acute and convalescent COVID-19 samples were obtained from the United States, Italy and Spain. In each case, the material was cDNA or gDNA derived from T cells, B-cell-depleted T cells, or PBMCs.

In the authors' workflow: Estimates of nucleated cell counts were drawn from the amplification of reference gene primers. Libraries were prepared by immunoSEQ multiplex PCR; TCRdb keeps only in-frame clonotypes and omits some of them. V and J calls and clone size come straight from that table; D and trimming were deduced from the DNA. The table records about 230,000 clones, around 80% of them present only once. V was clipped by 1 base and J by 0 bases, with 24 bases between them. Germline V lookup: CDR1 LGHNT, CDR2 FRNRAP. CDR3 length: 20 amino acids. Sequencing used peripheral blood. The TCR comes from a man aged 40-49 years who had recovered from COVID-19. The V gene is TRBV12-5, the J gene TRBJ1-1; TRBD1 is a possible D gene (6 bases). The CDR3 DNA reads as TGTGCTAGTGGTTTGGCGGGTTCGGGGGGCTCTTTACGAATGAACACTGAAGCTTTCTTT. It codes for CASGLAGSGGSLRMNTEAFF.